Listed below are T cell receptor beta chains from one sample, sequenced in a study of blood T cell repertoires in COVID-19. Using immunoSEQ multiplex PCR, the repertoire was profiled, and TCRdb retains in-frame clones only, with some absent. The table records about 320,000 clones, 89% of them present only once. The material sequenced was peripheral blood. These receptor sequences come from a woman aged 25 to 45 with COVID-19, enrolled during active disease. Each CDR3 is given with its conserved first and last residue. The D gene is left open where the match is weak. Clone sizes are given selectively: once, few, many, or a class where the clone is expanded.

j_call: TRBJ1-5
d_call: NA
v_call: TRBV6-2/TRBV6-3
clone_size: NA
cdr3_aa: CASSYYGEVGHF
cdr3_nt: TGTGCCAGCAGTTACTACGGGGAGGTGGGGCATTTT

j_call: TRBJ1-4
d_call: NA
v_call: TRBV9
clone_size: NA
cdr3_aa: CASSGGNRVSGEKLFF
cdr3_nt: TGTGCCAGCAGCGGGGGTAACAGGGTTTCGGGCGAAAAACTGTTTTTT

j_call: TRBJ2-1
d_call: TRBD2
v_call: TRBV24-1
clone_size: NA
cdr3_aa: CATSEGGGASYNEQFF
cdr3_nt: TGTGCCACCAGTGAAGGCGGGGGGGCCTCCTACAATGAGCAGTTCTTC

j_call: TRBJ2-3
d_call: TRBD2
v_call: TRBV7-9
clone_size: once
cdr3_aa: CAGVPGGGTDTQYF
cdr3_nt: TGTGCCGGGGTCCCGGGAGGGGGCACAGATACGCAGTATTTT

j_call: TRBJ2-1
d_call: NA
v_call: TRBV5-6
clone_size: NA
cdr3_aa: CASSLLGAGRREQFF
cdr3_nt: TGTGCCAGCAGCCTGTTGGGCGCGGGGCGCAGGGAGCAGTTCTTC

j_call: TRBJ1-3
d_call: NA
v_call: TRBV29-1
clone_size: once
cdr3_aa: CSAATPGNTIYF
cdr3_nt: TGCAGCGCCGCCACTCCAGGAAACACCATATATTTT

j_call: TRBJ1-1
d_call: NA
v_call: TRBV12-5
clone_size: NA
cdr3_aa: CASADPVDPDTEAFF
cdr3_nt: TGTGCTAGTGCCGATCCCGTCGATCCGGACACTGAAGCTTTCTTT

j_call: TRBJ1-3
d_call: NA
v_call: TRBV6-1
clone_size: NA
cdr3_aa: CASSEFVVPPGNTIYF
cdr3_nt: TGTGCCAGCAGTGAATTCGTCGTCCCCCCTGGAAACACCATATATTTT

j_call: TRBJ2-7
d_call: NA
v_call: TRBV6-1
clone_size: NA
cdr3_aa: CASSDHRAWYEQYF
cdr3_nt: TGTGCCAGCAGTGATCACAGGGCGTGGTACGAGCAGTACTTC

j_call: TRBJ2-7
d_call: TRBD2
v_call: TRBV2
clone_size: NA
cdr3_aa: CASSTLAGGYEQYF
cdr3_nt: TGTGCCAGCAGTACCCTAGCGGGGGGCTACGAGCAGTACTTC

j_call: TRBJ1-1
d_call: TRBD1
v_call: TRBV27
clone_size: NA
cdr3_aa: CASGDRVNTEAFF
cdr3_nt: TGTGCCAGCGGGGACAGGGTGAACACTGAAGCTTTCTTT

j_call: TRBJ2-2
d_call: NA
v_call: TRBV6-1
clone_size: NA
cdr3_aa: CASSADYGGYTGELFF
cdr3_nt: TGTGCCAGCAGTGCAGACTATGGCGGCTACACCGGGGAGCTGTTTTTT

j_call: TRBJ1-1
d_call: TRBD1
v_call: TRBV27
clone_size: once
cdr3_aa: CASSLSTGTYTEAFF
cdr3_nt: TGTGCCAGCAGTTTATCGACAGGGACCTACACTGAAGCTTTCTTT

j_call: TRBJ1-6
d_call: TRBD1
v_call: TRBV11-2
clone_size: NA
cdr3_aa: CASSLATGGRSPLHF
cdr3_nt: TGTGCCAGCAGCTTAGCCACAGGGGGCCGATCACCCCTCCACTTT

j_call: TRBJ2-5
d_call: NA
v_call: TRBV7-9
clone_size: NA
cdr3_aa: CASSLARGSETQYF
cdr3_nt: TGTGCCAGCAGCTTAGCAAGAGGGTCGGAGACCCAGTACTTC

j_call: TRBJ2-1
d_call: TRBD2
v_call: TRBV6-5
clone_size: NA
cdr3_aa: CASSYGGGFYNEQFF
cdr3_nt: TGTGCCAGCAGTTACGGCGGGGGTTTTTACAATGAGCAGTTCTTC

j_call: TRBJ1-1
d_call: NA
v_call: TRBV6-5
clone_size: once
cdr3_aa: CASSYSVGRGTEAFF
cdr3_nt: TGTGCCAGCAGTTACTCGGTCGGGCGAGGGACTGAAGCTTTCTTT

j_call: TRBJ2-1
d_call: NA
v_call: TRBV6-5
clone_size: once
cdr3_aa: CASRDRGGSRPEQFF
cdr3_nt: TGTGCCAGCAGGGATCGTGGGGGCTCCCGGCCGGAGCAGTTCTTC

j_call: TRBJ2-1
d_call: TRBD2
v_call: TRBV5-1
clone_size: NA
cdr3_aa: CASTSMVIAGGYNEQFF
cdr3_nt: TGCGCCAGCACCTCCATGGTTATAGCGGGGGGCTACAATGAGCAGTTCTTC

j_call: TRBJ2-1
d_call: TRBD2
v_call: TRBV7-2
clone_size: NA
cdr3_aa: CASSLGLVSGSYNEQFF
cdr3_nt: TGTGCCAGCAGCTTAGGGCTGGTCAGCGGGAGCTACAATGAGCAGTTCTTC

j_call: TRBJ1-1
d_call: NA
v_call: TRBV29-1
clone_size: NA
cdr3_aa: CSVSTVNTEAFF
cdr3_nt: TGCAGCGTCTCTACAGTGAACACTGAAGCTTTCTTT

j_call: TRBJ2-1
d_call: NA
v_call: TRBV4-1
clone_size: once
cdr3_aa: CASSQEQWEGRAAYNEQFF
cdr3_nt: TGCGCCAGCAGCCAAGAGCAATGGGAAGGTCGAGCGGCTTACAATGAGCAGTTCTTC

j_call: TRBJ2-2
d_call: NA
v_call: TRBV5-4
clone_size: NA
cdr3_aa: CASSRGQDTGELFF
cdr3_nt: TGTGCCAGCAGCAGGGGACAAGACACCGGGGAGCTGTTTTTT

j_call: TRBJ2-5
d_call: NA
v_call: TRBV3-1/TRBV3-2
clone_size: NA
cdr3_aa: CASSQEGLVKETQYF
cdr3_nt: TGTGCCAGCAGCCAGGAGGGACTTGTGAAAGAGACCCAGTACTTC

j_call: TRBJ2-5
d_call: NA
v_call: TRBV24-1
clone_size: NA
cdr3_aa: CATSDWRGGFQYF
cdr3_nt: TGTGCCACCAGTGATTGGAGGGGGGGATTCCAGTACTTC